This passage covers 12 T cell receptor beta chains from one sample sequenced in a study of blood T cell repertoires in COVID-19. Here immunoSEQ multiplex PCR was the method, and the copy in TCRdb shows in-frame clones only, minus some. The sample has roughly 230,000 clones; roughly 84% are singletons. Sequencing was performed on peripheral blood. The receptors stem from a man aged 40-49 years with acute or convalescent COVID-19.

The genes are TRBV7-2 and TRBJ2-5, with 8 nucleotides matching TRBD1. The germline CDR1 and CDR2 sequences are SGHTA and FQGNSA. The CDR3 extends over 13 amino acids. The V and J ends lost 6 bases and 5 bases, in that order; junction bases with no gene match: 5. This CDR3 reads CASSSQGAETQYF. CDR3 DNA: TGTGCCAGCAGTTCCCAGGGGGCGGAGACCCAGTACTTC.

The rearrangement joins TRBV7-8 to TRBJ1-1; the D gene is possibly TRBD1 (5 bases). Germline V gene lookup returns CDR1 SGHVS and CDR2 FQNEAQ. V lost 4 bases and J 1 base, leaving 19 bases between the germline ends. The CDR3 has 17 amino acids. The CDR3 nucleotides read TGTGCCAGCAGCTCCGAGGGACGGCGGGACTCGAACACTGAAGCTTTCTTT. Translation gives CASSSEGRRDSNTEAFF.

This chain links TRBV7-2 with TRBJ1-2; 7 bases line up with TRBD1. The length of the CDR3 is 14 residues. The ends lost 3 bases at V and 3 bases at J; junction bases unmatched: 4. Looked up from germline, CDR1 is SGHTA and CDR2 is FQGNSA. DNA for the CDR3: TGTGCCAGCAGCTTTAACAGGGGACACTATGGCTACACCTTC. Amino acid sequence: CASSFNRGHYGYTF.

V is TRBV6-5 and J is TRBJ2-7, with a tentative D call TRBD2 (6 bases). The CDR3 extends over 15 amino acids. Germline loops: CDR1 MNHEY, CDR2 SVGAGI. With 6 bases removed from V and 5 bases from J, the gap between germline ends came to 20 bases. The CDR3 spells CASSPLGGPMDEQYF. CDR3 nucleotide sequence: TGTGCCAGCAGCCCCCTTGGAGGGCCCATGGACGAGCAGTACTTC.

The CDR3 DNA sequence: TGTGCCACTCAGGGGGCGAGAATTAATAGCAATCAGCCCCAGCATTTT. It translates to CATQGARINSNQPQHF. V is TRBV10-3 and J is TRBJ1-5, with 8 bases lining up with TRBD1. The V segment lost 10 bases and the J segment 0 bases; nucleotides outside the gene matches: 11. The CDR3 has 16 amino acids. Germline V gives CDR1 ENHRY, CDR2 SYGVKD.

This clone was counted a few times. The gene calls are TRBV4-3 and TRBJ2-7; the match to TRBD2 covers 10 bases. The CDR3 covers 17 residues. The V and J ends lost 2 bases and 0 bases, in that order; junction bases with no gene match: 7. Looked up from germline, CDR1 is LGHNA and CDR2 is YSLEER. Here the CDR3 DNA reads TGCGCCAGCAGCCAAACAGGACTAGCGGACAGCTCCTACGAGCAGTACTTC. Protein product: CASSQTGLADSSYEQYF.

Points on this clone: The junction does not match germline at one end; this may be a read error. This sequence joins TRBV20-1 and TRBJ1-4, with D hard to call. Germline V gene sequence: CDR1 DFQATT, CDR2 SNEGSKA (reference sequence). This CDR3 spans 11 amino acids. CDR3 DNA sequence: TGCAGTGCTAGAGTGAGCGGCCAACGGATTTTT. Residues: CSARVSGQRIF.

The J gene is TRBJ2-5, the V gene TRBV6-2 or TRBV6-3; D might be TRBD2 (6 bases). Trimming pared 2 bases from V and 3 bases from J, leaving 13 bases between. CDR1 is MNHEY, CDR2 SVGEGT, per germline. The CDR3 spans 15 residues. The CDR3 region is CASSYGGIAEETQYF. The DNA of the CDR3 is TGTGCCAGCAGTTACGGGGGGATTGCTGAAGAGACCCAGTACTTC.

The chain is built from TRBV5-4 and TRBJ2-5; D possibly corresponds to TRBD1 (6 bases). The V gene's germline CDR1 is SGHNT and CDR2 YYREEE (reference sequence). V was shortened by 3 bases and J by 7 bases, with 19 bases between the two germline ends. The CDR3 extends over 15 amino acids. For the CDR3, the DNA is TGTGCCAGCAGCTGGGGACAAGGGGTAACGGGGACCCAGTACTTC. It is translated as CASSWGQGVTGTQYF.

The chain joins TRBV29-1 to TRBJ1-1; D ambiguous. V shed 5 bases and J shed 1 base, with 8 bases lying between them. This CDR3 contains 12 residues. Germline assignment: CDR1 SQVTM and CDR2 ANQGSEA. The CDR3, as DNA: TGCAGCGTTTTACAGACGAACACTGAAGCTTTCTTT. Its translation: CSVLQTNTEAFF.

The rearrangement joins TRBV9 to TRBJ1-1; D is uncertain. The CDR3 runs to 14 residues. Trimming removed 3 bases from V and 3 bases from J, with 12 bases in between. Germline values: CDR1 SGDLS, CDR2 YYNGEE. CDR3 residues: CASSGGLSDTEAFF. The CDR3 DNA reads as TGTGCCAGCAGCGGAGGGCTGAGCGACACTGAAGCTTTCTTT.

This clone was counted between two and nine times. V gene TRBV6-1 combines with J gene TRBJ2-1; D not resolved. This CDR3 region has 15 residues. The V gene lost 3 bases and the J gene lost 7 bases, with 16 bases spanning the gap. Germline CDR1 is MNHNS and CDR2 is SASEGT. CDR3 in amino acids: CASSDSSNPGNEQFF. The CDR3 bases are TGTGCCAGCAGTGATAGCTCCAACCCCGGGAATGAGCAGTTCTTC.